This record concerns one T cell receptor beta chain sequence. The antigen is not known. The V and J ends lost 5 bases and 1 base respectively, with 9 bases between them. This CDR3 is 14 amino acids long. Germline CDR1 reads LNHDA; CDR2 reads SQIVND (reference sequence). Samples were taken at baseline and on day 1 of cycles 4 and 7. This sample was included in a study of OX40 agonist ivuxolimab in advanced cancers. For the study at large: Head and neck, renal cell, melanoma or hepatocellular carcinoma were the cancers that dose-escalation patients had.

Study-level findings and limits: It was not determined which antigens were specifically recognized by the peripheral T cells that had undergone clonal expansion.

Sequencing was performed with immunoSEQ multiplex PCR; in TCRdb, only in-frame clones are kept and a portion is missing. The sample holds about 64,000 clones; less than 90% are singletons and the top ten take under 0.75%. This receptor was obtained from an adult with an advanced solid tumor such as melanoma, head and neck, liver or kidney cancer. Source: CD4+ or CD8+ T cells sorted from blood, taken in a trial of the OX40 agonist ivuxolimab. The J gene is TRBJ1-5, the V gene TRBV19; D might be TRBD1 (6 bases). The CDR3 spells CASSEQGSNQPQHF. The CDR3 DNA sequence: TGTGCCAGTAGTGAACAGGGAAGCAATCAGCCCCAGCATTTT.